This T cell receptor (beta chain) came from a study of shared clonotypes between healthy human individuals. The method was immunoSEQ multiplex PCR; TCRdb's version includes in-frame clones alone and lacks a portion of them. The sample yields millions of clones, 85% to 95% seen once. Trimming removed 0 bases from V and 3 bases from J, with 15 bases in between. Germline-derived CDR1 and CDR2 are SGHDT and YYEEEE. The CDR3 has 17 residues. Sequencing input: naive CD4+ T cells sorted from blood. Subset reported: CD45RA+ positively selected. The chain couples TRBV5-6 to TRBJ2-2; D might be TRBD1 (7 bases). The sequence came from a man younger than 35 in good health. The CDR3 loop reads CASSLARDSLYTGELFF. CDR3 sequence (DNA): TGTGCCAGCAGCTTGGCGCGGGACAGTCTGTACACCGGGGAGCTGTTTTTT.